The clone carrying this T cell receptor beta chain was observed many times. The entry originates in a study of regulatory T cells in long-lasting Graves disease. Time point noted: persistent/refractory GD, antithyroid drugs over 5 years with positive TRAb. The TCR library was prepared using RNA isolated from PBMCs. By American Thyroid Association guidelines, Graves' disease was diagnosed in the cohort. Germline V gene lookup returns CDR1 SGHAT and CDR2 FQNNGV. This CDR3 contains 14 residues. The ends lost 5 bases at V and 4 bases at J; junction bases unmatched: 8. Investigators prepared the TCR beta libraries by applying iRepertoire HTBI primers and Arm-PCR of CDR3 regions. Original methodology: Sample data revealed roughly 62 TRBV and roughly 13 TRBJ segments. One entry per CDR3 protein, called by TCRdb with MiXCR from the multiplex PCR reads. The V and J calls follow TCRdb's processing rather than the paper's. The sample lists around 460,000 distinct CDR3 sequences; roughly 21% were seen once.

V is TRBV11-2 and J is TRBJ2-7; 7 bases match TRBD2. The source is a female donor with Graves disease. Source: peripheral blood mononuclear cells (PBMCs), taken when the disease was refractory, from a patient treated with antithyroid drugs. CDR3 sequence reads: CASSNPGLTYEQYF. Here the CDR3 DNA reads TGTGCCAGCAGCAACCCGGGACTAACATACGAGCAGTACTTC.